Each of the 29 T cell receptor beta chains below was sequenced from the same sample in a study of cytomegalovirus exposure and HLA in healthy donors. 60 Vbeta and 13 Jbeta primers were used in PCR. The repertoire was sequenced with immunoSEQ multiplex PCR; TCRdb's copy has only in-frame clones and lacks some. The sample contains 100,000 to 150,000 clones, around 80% of which appear only once. Input material: PBMCs. These TCRs come from a man between 45 and 60 years old in good health and CMV-seronegative.

The chain's CDR3 is CATSRPTGMANTGELFF. The CDR3 DNA sequence: TGTGCCACCAGCAGACCCACAGGGATGGCGAACACCGGGGAGCTGTTTTTT. V is TRBV15 and J is TRBJ2-2, with D perhaps TRBD1 (6 bases). Per the germline V gene, CDR1 is LNHNV and CDR2 is YYDKDF (reference sequence). V lost 2 bases and J 0 bases, leaving 13 bases between the germline ends. This CDR3 has 17 residues.

The V gene is TRBV27, the J gene TRBJ1-1; 9 bases are shared with TRBD1. V was clipped by 4 bases and J by 2 bases; unmatched bases: 2. The CDR3 is 14 amino acids. From germline, CDR1 is MNHEY and CDR2 SMNVEV (reference sequence). CDR3 residues: CASSWDRVNTEAFF. CDR3 nucleotides: TGTGCCAGCAGTTGGGACAGGGTAAACACTGAAGCTTTCTTT.

This clone came up a few times. The rearrangement links TRBV28 to TRBJ1-5; D not certain. The CDR3 totals 12 residues. Germline V gene data show CDR1 as MDHEN and CDR2 as SYDVKM. The V end was cut by 5 bases, the J end by 4 bases, with 6 bases between. The CDR3 DNA follows: TGTGCCAGCAGTACCCTAAATCAGCCCCAGCATTTT. Translation gives CASSTLNQPQHF.

V gene TRBV6-1 combines with J gene TRBJ2-7, with 8 bases that match TRBD2. This CDR3 has 14 amino acids. Germline loops: CDR1 MNHNS, CDR2 SASEGT. The junction had 9 bases not matched to a gene; V was cut back by 6 bases and J by 5 bases. The CDR3 DNA is TGTGCCAGCAGAAAGGGACTAGAGGCGAACGAGCAGTACGTC. Amino acids: CASRKGLEANEQYV.

This chain joins TRBV6-1 and TRBJ1-1, with D hard to call. Germline V gene data show CDR1 as MNHNS and CDR2 as SASEGT. V was shortened by 5 bases and J by 5 bases, with 12 bases between the two germline ends. This CDR3 spans 13 amino acids. CDR3 bases: TGTGCCAGCAGTCCCCCTGGAGATACTGAAGCTTTCTTT. Translating gives CASSPPGDTEAFF.

The V and J genes are TRBV5-1 and TRBJ2-7; no clear D. Per the germline V gene, CDR1 is SGHRS and CDR2 is YFSETQ. The CDR3 length is 13 residues. Trimming shortened V by 4 bases and J by 7 bases, and 15 bases separated the two germline ends. This CDR3 reads CASSHGSAGEQYF. The CDR3 DNA reads as TGCGCCAGCAGCCACGGGTCCGCCGGTGAGCAGTACTTC.

The chain joins TRBV19 to TRBJ1-1, with D unresolved. The CDR3 runs to 14 residues. Germline V gene lookup returns CDR1 LNHDA and CDR2 SQIVND (reference sequence). V shed 9 bases and J shed 4 bases, with 18 bases lying between them. This CDR3 is CASRSVVAITEAFF. CDR3 DNA sequence: TGTGCCAGCCGAAGCGTTGTGGCGATCACTGAAGCTTTCTTT.

As regards this clone: In the same sample, other DNA sequences code for this CDR3. This chain links TRBV6-1 with TRBJ1-5; maybe TRBD1 (6 bases). The CDR3 loop spans 15 amino acids. The germline CDR1 and CDR2 sequences are MNHNS and SASEGT. V lost 0 bases and J 7 bases, leaving 13 bases between the germline ends. The CDR3 coding sequence is TGTGCCAGCAGTGAAGCGCTTGGGGGCGAGCAGCCCCAGCATTTT. As protein: CASSEALGGEQPQHF.

The chain is built from TRBV10-3 and TRBJ2-1; 12 nucleotides line up with TRBD1. There are 14 residues in the CDR3. Trimming cost V 7 bases and J 7 bases; bases outside gene matches: 5. CDR1 ENHRY and CDR2 SYGVKD come from the germline V gene. As DNA, the CDR3 is TGTGCCATCAAAAGGGACAGGGGGCTAAATGAGCAGTTCTTC. Translation: CAIKRDRGLNEQFF.

This clone appeared a few times. The V and J genes are TRBV29-1 and TRBJ1-2; TRBD1 agrees at 8 bases. Germline lookup yields CDR1 SQVTM and CDR2 ANQGSEA. CDR3 size: 11 residues. V lost 7 bases, J lost 4 bases, and 2 bases stayed unmatched. CDR3 sequence: CSGTGSYGYTF. The CDR3 DNA follows: TGCAGCGGGACAGGGAGCTATGGCTACACCTTC. The whole variable domain, remainder taken from reference TRBV29-1 and TRBJ1-2, is SAVISQKPSRDICQRGTSLTIQCQVDSQVTMMFWYRQQPGQSLTLIATANQGSEATYESGFVIDKFPISRPNLTFSTLTVSNMSPEDSSIYLCSGTGSYGYTFGSGTRLTVV.

This chain uses TRBV6-1 with TRBJ2-7; a weak D match, TRBD2 (6 bases). Germline lookup yields CDR1 MNHNS and CDR2 SASEGT. The CDR3 runs to 14 residues. The ends were cut back, 7 bases at V and 3 bases at J, with 16 bases in the middle. CDR3: CASTLGDLSYEQYV. The CDR3 nucleotides are TGTGCCAGCACATTGGGGGACTTAAGCTACGAGCAGTACGTC.

The sample holds a few counts of this clone. The rearrangement uses TRBV6-6 and TRBJ2-2, with 9 bases lining up with TRBD1. After removal of 10 bases from V and 1 base from J, the junction contained 7 bases not matched to a gene. The CDR3 loop spans 15 amino acids. In germline, CDR1 is MNHNY, CDR2 SVGAGI (reference sequence). CDR3 region: CATRPGQGNTGELFF. In DNA form, the CDR3 reads TGTGCCACCCGACCGGGACAGGGGAACACCGGGGAGCTGTTTTTT.

The chain is built from TRBV11-3 and TRBJ2-2, with no clear D. CDR1 is SGHNT, CDR2 YENEEA, per germline. V lost 4 bases and J lost 1, with 13 bases in between. There are 16 residues in the CDR3. Here the CDR3 DNA reads TGTGCCAGCAGCTCAAGCCCGAGCCGGAACACCGGGGAGCTGTTTTTT. Protein product: CASSSSPSRNTGELFF.

The rearrangement joins TRBV4-1 to TRBJ1-3; D is uncertain. The germline gives CDR1 MGHRA, CDR2 YSYEKL. The CDR3 extends over 13 amino acids. V was pared by 1 base and J by 4 bases, with 5 bases between. The DNA for the CDR3 is TGCGCCAGCAGCCAAGTTATAGGAAACACCATATATTTT. It codes for CASSQVIGNTIYF.

This chain links TRBV5-4 with TRBJ2-7; unclear D gene. The CDR3 contains 12 residues. V gave up 2 bases and J gave up 5 bases, with 8 bases separating them. Germline loops: CDR1 SGHNT, CDR2 YYREEE (reference sequence). CDR3: CASSLNQDEQYF. CDR3 in DNA: TGTGCCAGCAGCTTAAATCAGGACGAGCAGTACTTC. Full variable domain (outside the CDR3, taken from reference TRBV5-4 and TRBJ2-7): ETGVTQSPTHLIKTRGQQVTLRCSSQSGHNTVSWYQQALGQGPQFIFQYYREEENGRGNFPPRFSGLQFPNYSSELNVNALELDDSALYLCASSLNQDEQYFGPGTRLTVT.

The chain joins TRBV2 to TRBJ1-6; 7 bases align to TRBD1. CDR1 and CDR2 from the germline V gene are SNHLY and FYNNEI. The CDR3 sequence is 15 residues long. V lost 6 bases to trimming and J lost 7 bases; unmatched junction nucleotides: 9. CDR3 residues: CASRTRQGWNSPLHF. The CDR3 DNA sequence: TGTGCCAGCAGGACTAGACAGGGCTGGAATTCACCCCTCCACTTT.

The chain is built from TRBV6-5 and TRBJ1-5; 10 positions agree with TRBD1. There are 13 residues in the CDR3. Germline V CDR1 and CDR2: MNHEY, SVGAGI. V gave up 6 bases and J gave up 7 bases; unmatched junction bases: 3. The CDR3 region is CASRGDRGQPQHF. CDR3 bases: TGTGCCAGCAGAGGGGACAGGGGCCAGCCCCAGCATTTT.

The CDR3 nucleotides read TGCAGCGCCCCGGGACAGGGTGCAACAACGGGGTACAATGAGCAGTTCTTC. This sequence encodes CSAPGQGATTGYNEQFF. The chain couples TRBV29-1 to TRBJ2-1; 9 nucleotides align to TRBD1. CDR1 is SQVTM, CDR2 ANQGSEA, per germline. V was pared by 7 bases and J by 4 bases, with 17 bases of the junction left unmatched. CDR3 length: 17 amino acids.

This clone was recorded a few times. This rearrangement joins TRBV6-1 to TRBJ2-7; 11 nucleotides match TRBD2. The junction had 3 bases not matched to a gene; V was cut back by 2 bases and J by 3 bases. Germline CDR1 MNHNS, CDR2 SASEGT. The CDR3 runs 15 residues. CDR3 in amino acids: CASSEITSGGYEQYF. The CDR3 DNA reads as TGTGCCAGCAGTGAAATCACTAGCGGGGGCTACGAGCAGTACTTC.

The J gene is TRBJ1-1, the V gene TRBV19, with TRBD1 matching 8 bases. Germline lookup yields CDR1 LNHDA and CDR2 SQIVND (reference sequence). The CDR3 consists of 15 residues. V was pared by 2 bases and J by 0 bases, with 2 bases of the junction left unmatched. The CDR3 DNA is TGTGCCAGTAGTATACAGGGGGCTCTGAACACTGAAGCTTTCTTT. Protein: CASSIQGALNTEAFF.

The chain carries TRBV18 and TRBJ1-6; TRBD1 matches at 7 bases. After removal of 4 bases from V and 7 bases from J, the junction contained 4 bases not matched to a gene. The CDR3 spans 14 residues. Germline-derived CDR1 and CDR2 are KGHSH and LQKENI. The CDR3 here is CASSQGQSNSPLHF. CDR3 coding DNA: TGTGCCAGCTCACAGGGACAGAGCAATTCACCCCTCCACTTT.

V and J are TRBV7-8 and TRBJ2-1; TRBD1 matches 7 bases. The CDR3 length is 16 residues. Trimming removed 5 bases from V and 2 bases from J; junction bases left unmatched: 9. Germline V lookup: CDR1 SGHVS, CDR2 FQNEAQ. The CDR3 region has the DNA TGTGCCAGCAGCCAAGGGGGAAGGGGGCCCTACAATGAGCAGTTCTTC. This encodes CASSQGGRGPYNEQFF.

This chain connects TRBV4-1 to TRBJ1-2; TRBD1 might be the D (5 bases). Trimming shortened V by 4 bases and J by 2 bases, and 11 bases separated the two germline ends. CDR3 length equals 14 residues. Germline CDR1 and CDR2: MGHRA and YSYEKL. CDR3 bases: TGCGCCAGCAGCCCGCGGGACGGGAACTATGGCTACACCTTC. This gives the protein CASSPRDGNYGYTF.

The chain is built from TRBV6-5 and TRBJ1-6; the D gene is possibly TRBD1 (6 bases). The CDR3 extends over 14 amino acids. From germline, CDR1 is MNHEY and CDR2 SVGAGI. The V and J ends lost 7 bases and 7 bases respectively, with 14 bases between them. The CDR3 region has the DNA TGTGCCAGCAACACAGGGATGGGAAATTCACCCCTCCACTTT. The encoded protein is CASNTGMGNSPLHF.

The genes are TRBV7-9 and TRBJ1-5, with D uncertain. The germline V gene has CDR1 SEHNR and CDR2 FQNEAQ (reference sequence). Trimming took off 5 bases at V and 5 bases at J, with 13 bases between the two ends. The CDR3 extends over 14 amino acids. DNA for the CDR3: TGTGCCAGCAGCCCATTAGTGGAGGATCAGCCCCAGCATTTT. As protein: CASSPLVEDQPQHF.

This chain links TRBV10-3 with TRBJ1-5; TRBD1 might be the D (6 bases). The CDR3 totals 15 residues. Trimming pared 6 bases from V and 0 bases from J, leaving 12 bases between. Germline loops: CDR1 ENHRY, CDR2 SYGVKD. DNA of the CDR3: TGTGCCATCAGGAAGGACAGAAATAGCAATCAGCCCCAGCATTTT. Its protein product is CAIRKDRNSNQPQHF.

The rearrangement uses TRBV18 and TRBJ2-1; no reliable D call. This CDR3 has 13 amino acids. Trimming took off 5 bases at V and 4 bases at J, with 9 bases between the two ends. The germline CDR1 and CDR2 sequences are KGHSH and LQKENI. The CDR3 sequence is CASSEQTYNEQFF. CDR3 coding DNA: TGTGCCAGCTCAGAGCAGACTTACAATGAGCAGTTCTTC.

This clone has more than one count but fewer than ten. This chain uses TRBV7-9 with TRBJ1-1, with D perhaps TRBD1 (5 bases). CDR1 is SEHNR and CDR2 is FQNEAQ in the germline V gene (reference sequence). The CDR3 length is 15 residues. Trimming removed 1 base at V and 4 bases at J, with 13 bases between. The DNA for the CDR3 is TGTGCCAGCAGCTTAGTGGGCGCCCAGGGCACTGAAGCTTTCTTT. Translation gives CASSLVGAQGTEAFF.

This chain connects TRBV28 to TRBJ2-2, with no clear D. The CDR3 covers 11 residues. Germline V CDR1 and CDR2: MDHEN, SYDVKM. Trimming cost V 5 bases and J 10 bases, with 8 bases left between them. In DNA, the CDR3 is TGTGCCAGCAGTCCCCGACAGGAGCTGTTTTTT. Translated, it gives CASSPRQELFF.